What follows is one T cell receptor beta chain and its context. The sample belongs to a study of naive and memory T cell subsets. The CDR3 covers 15 residues. Germline values: CDR1 LNHDA, CDR2 SQIVND (reference sequence). Trimming left V 6 bases short and J 2 bases short, with 17 bases between. The beta constant-region primer was an equimolar mix of two oligonucleotides covering TRBC1 and TRBC2. The cDNA 3' end received a ligated single-stranded oligonucleotide carrying the SP2 primer and a 12-nucleotide UMI. Using its own MiXCR run on the UMI-ligation and nested PCR reads, TCRdb lists one record per CDR3 protein. The sample records 120,000 to 150,000 distinct CDR3 sequences, about a sixth being singletons.

Sequenced material: naive CD4+ T cells from blood. This receptor was identified in a human donor in good health. The genes are TRBV19 and TRBJ2-7; perhaps TRBD1 as D (6 bases). The CDR3 sequence: CASSAGTRGAYEQYF. The DNA of the CDR3 is TGTGCCAGTAGCGCCGGGACAAGGGGCGCCTACGAGCAGTACTTC. The full variable domain, completed using reference TRBV19 and TRBJ2-7, is DGGITQSPKYLFRKEGQNVTLSCEQNLNHDAMYWYRQDPGQGLRLIYYSQIVNDFQKGDIAEGYSVSREKKESFPLTVTSAQKNPTAFYLCASSAGTRGAYEQYFGPGTRLTVT.